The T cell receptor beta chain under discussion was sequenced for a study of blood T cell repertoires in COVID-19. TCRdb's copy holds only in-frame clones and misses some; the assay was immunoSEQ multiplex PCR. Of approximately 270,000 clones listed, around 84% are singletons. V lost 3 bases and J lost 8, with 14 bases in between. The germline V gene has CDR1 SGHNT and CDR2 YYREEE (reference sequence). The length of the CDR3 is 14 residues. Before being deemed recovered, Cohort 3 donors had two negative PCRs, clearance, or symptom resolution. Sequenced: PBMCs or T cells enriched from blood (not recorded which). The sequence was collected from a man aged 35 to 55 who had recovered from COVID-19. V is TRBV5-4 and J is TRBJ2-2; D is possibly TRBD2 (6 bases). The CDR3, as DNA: TGTGCCAGCAGCTCCCCGGGACTCTTGGGGGAGCTGTTTTTT. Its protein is CASSSPGLLGELFF.